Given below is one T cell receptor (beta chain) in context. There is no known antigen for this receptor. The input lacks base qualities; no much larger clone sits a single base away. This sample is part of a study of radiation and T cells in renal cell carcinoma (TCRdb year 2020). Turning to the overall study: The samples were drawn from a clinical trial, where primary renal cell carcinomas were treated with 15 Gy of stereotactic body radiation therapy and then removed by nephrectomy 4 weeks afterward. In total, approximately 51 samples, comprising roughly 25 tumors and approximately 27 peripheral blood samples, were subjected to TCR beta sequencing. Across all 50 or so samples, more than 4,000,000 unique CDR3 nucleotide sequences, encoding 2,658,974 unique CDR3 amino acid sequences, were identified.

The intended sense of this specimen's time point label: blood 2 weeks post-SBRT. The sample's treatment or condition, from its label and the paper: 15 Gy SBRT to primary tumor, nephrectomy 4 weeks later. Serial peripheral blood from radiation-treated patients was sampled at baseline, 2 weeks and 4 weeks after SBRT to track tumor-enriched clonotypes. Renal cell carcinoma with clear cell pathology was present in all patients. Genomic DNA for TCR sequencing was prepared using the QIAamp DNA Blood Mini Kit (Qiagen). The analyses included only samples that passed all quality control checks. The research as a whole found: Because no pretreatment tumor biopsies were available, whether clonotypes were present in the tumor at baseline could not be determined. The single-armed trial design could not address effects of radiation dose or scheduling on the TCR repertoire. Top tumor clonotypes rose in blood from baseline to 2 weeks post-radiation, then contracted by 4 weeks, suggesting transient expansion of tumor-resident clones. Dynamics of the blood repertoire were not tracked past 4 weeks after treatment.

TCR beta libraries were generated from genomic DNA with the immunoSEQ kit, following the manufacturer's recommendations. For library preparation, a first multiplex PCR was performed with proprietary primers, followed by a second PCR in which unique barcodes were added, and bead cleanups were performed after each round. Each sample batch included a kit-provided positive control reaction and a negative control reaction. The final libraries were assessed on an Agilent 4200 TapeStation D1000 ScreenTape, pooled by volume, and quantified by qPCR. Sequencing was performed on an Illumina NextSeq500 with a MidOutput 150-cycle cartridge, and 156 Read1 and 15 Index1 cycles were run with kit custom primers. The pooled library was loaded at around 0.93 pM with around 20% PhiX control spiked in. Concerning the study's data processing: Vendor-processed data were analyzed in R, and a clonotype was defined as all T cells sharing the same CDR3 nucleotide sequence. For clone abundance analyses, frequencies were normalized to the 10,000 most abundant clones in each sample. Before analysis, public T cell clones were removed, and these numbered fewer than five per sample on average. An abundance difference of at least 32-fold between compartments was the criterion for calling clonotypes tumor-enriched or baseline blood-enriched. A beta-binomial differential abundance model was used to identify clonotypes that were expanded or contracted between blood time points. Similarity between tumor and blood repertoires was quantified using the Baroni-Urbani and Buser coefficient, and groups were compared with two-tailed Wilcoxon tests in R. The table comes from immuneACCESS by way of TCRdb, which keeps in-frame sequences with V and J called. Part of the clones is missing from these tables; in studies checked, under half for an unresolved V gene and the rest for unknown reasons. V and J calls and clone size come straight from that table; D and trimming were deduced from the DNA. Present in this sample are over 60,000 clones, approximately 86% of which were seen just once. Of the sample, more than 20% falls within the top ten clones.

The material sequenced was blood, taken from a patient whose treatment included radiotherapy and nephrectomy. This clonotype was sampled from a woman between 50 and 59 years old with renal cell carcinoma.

Here the CDR3 is given as CAARGFGEQYF. In nucleotides, the sequence is TGTGCCGCCAGGGGGTTCGGGGAGCAGTACTTC. The sequence joins TRBV19 to TRBJ2-7; the central 7 bases match TRBD1. Taken from cysteine to phenylalanine, the CDR3 has 11 residues. This entry keeps only the CDR3 DNA: 33 bases, framed from base 1. CDR1 is given as LNHDA and CDR2 as SQIVND, both from the germline V gene (reference sequence). V ends up 11 bases short and J 7 bases short, with an unmatched junction base count of 8.